This T cell receptor beta chain was identified during a study of blood T cell repertoires in COVID-19. The count of this clone is one. V was pared by 0 bases and J by 9 bases, with 5 bases of the junction left unmatched. Germline CDR1 reads SGHRS; CDR2 reads YFSETQ. The CDR3 totals 14 residues. Under the authors' procedure: Amplification of reference gene primers provided the estimated nucleated cell counts. Profiling relied on immunoSEQ multiplex PCR, and the TCRdb table lists in-frame clones only, not all of them. The V and J calls and the clone size are those of that table, but D and trimming were determined from the DNA. The sample gives 80,000 or so clones, under 80% of which show up once; around 9.5% is in the top ten.

The origin of this receptor is a human donor in a cohort sampled during active COVID-19. The chain recombines TRBV5-1 with TRBJ2-1; 8 bases fit TRBD2. The sequencing input was peripheral blood. As DNA, the CDR3 is TGCGCCAGCAGCTTGGGGGGACTAGACCTTGAGCAGTTCTTC. Translated: CASSLGGLDLEQFF.